This T cell receptor (beta chain) emerged from a study of T-cell reconstitution after alpha-beta-depleted transplantation in children. TCRbeta library preparation incorporated unique molecular identifiers. TCRdb independently ran MiXCR on the PCR reads; one entry per CDR3 protein. The sample shows a few hundred thousand distinct CDR3 sequences, 10% to 13% of them seen only once. V lost 4 bases and J 0 bases, leaving 14 bases between the germline ends. Germline values: CDR1 SGHRS, CDR2 YFSETQ. The CDR3 covers 15 residues. This clonotype came up a few times. The sequence was collected from a human donor who donated a stem cell graft to a child with acute lymphoblastic leukemia. The sequencing here drew on PBMCs from the stem cell graft donor, taken from the stem cell graft. The chain has TRBV5-1 and TRBJ2-7, with a tentative D call TRBD1 (6 bases). Here the CDR3 DNA reads TGCGCCAGCAGCCCGGGGATGGGGGCCTCCTACGAGCAGTACTTC. Its translation is CASSPGMGASYEQYF.